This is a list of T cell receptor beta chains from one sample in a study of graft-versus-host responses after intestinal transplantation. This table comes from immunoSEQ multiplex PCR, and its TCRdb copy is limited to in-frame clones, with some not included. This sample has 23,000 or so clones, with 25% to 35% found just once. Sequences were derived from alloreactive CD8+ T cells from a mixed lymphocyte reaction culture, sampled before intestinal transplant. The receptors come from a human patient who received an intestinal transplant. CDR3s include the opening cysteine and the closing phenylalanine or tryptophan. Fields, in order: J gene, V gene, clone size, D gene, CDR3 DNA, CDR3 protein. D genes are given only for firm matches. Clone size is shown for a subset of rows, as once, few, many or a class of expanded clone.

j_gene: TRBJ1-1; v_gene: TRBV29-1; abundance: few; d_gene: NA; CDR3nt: TGCAGCGTTGTCCCAGGGTTCGGCACTGAAGCTTTCTTT; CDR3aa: CSVVPGFGTEAFF
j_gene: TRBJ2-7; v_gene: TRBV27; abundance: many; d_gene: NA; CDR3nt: TGTGCCAGCAGTTTAACAGGACTGGGGGAGCAGTACTTC; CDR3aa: CASSLTGLGEQYF
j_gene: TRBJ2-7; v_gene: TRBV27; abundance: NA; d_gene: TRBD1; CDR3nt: TGTGCCAGCAGCCCGACAGGGTCAAACTGGTACGAGCAGTACTTC; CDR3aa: CASSPTGSNWYEQYF
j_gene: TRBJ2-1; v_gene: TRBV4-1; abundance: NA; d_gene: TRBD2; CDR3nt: TGCGCCAGCAGCCAAGATCAACTAGCGGACTCCTACAATGAGCAGTTCTTC; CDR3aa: CASSQDQLADSYNEQFF
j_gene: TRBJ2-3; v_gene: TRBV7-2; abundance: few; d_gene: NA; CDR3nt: TGTGCCAGCAGCTCCGGGGTCTTATGGGGCACAGATACGCAGTATTTT; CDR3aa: CASSSGVLWGTDTQYF
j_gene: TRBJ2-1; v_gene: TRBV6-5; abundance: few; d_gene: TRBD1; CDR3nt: TGTGCCAGCAGTTACTCCAGGGGGTACAATGAGCAGTTCTTC; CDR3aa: CASSYSRGYNEQFF
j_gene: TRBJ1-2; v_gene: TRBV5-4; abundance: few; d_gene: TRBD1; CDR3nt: TGTGCCAGCAGCACGGGACAGGACACCCGCTATCGCTACACCTTC; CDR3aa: CASSTGQDTRYRYTF
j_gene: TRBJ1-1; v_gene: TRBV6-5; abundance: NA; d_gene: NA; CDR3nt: TGTGCCAGCAGTTACAGGGCAATCGGCACTGAAGCTTTCTTT; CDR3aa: CASSYRAIGTEAFF
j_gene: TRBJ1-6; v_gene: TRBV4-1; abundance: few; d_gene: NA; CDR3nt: TGCGCCAGCAGTCCATGGCCAGGTGGATATTCACCCCTCCACTTT; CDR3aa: CASSPWPGGYSPLHF
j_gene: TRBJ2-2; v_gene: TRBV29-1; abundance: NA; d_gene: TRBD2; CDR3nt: TGCAGCGTTGGCGGACTAGCGGGAGGTAACACCGGGGAGCTGTTTTTT; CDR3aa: CSVGGLAGGNTGELFF
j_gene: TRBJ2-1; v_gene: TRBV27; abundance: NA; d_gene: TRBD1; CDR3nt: TGTGCCAGCGCCCCGGGACAGGGGTACAATGAGCAGTTCTTC; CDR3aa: CASAPGQGYNEQFF
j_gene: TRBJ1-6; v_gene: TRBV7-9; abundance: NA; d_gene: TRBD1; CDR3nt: TGTGCCAGCACCCCGGACAGGAGTAATTCACCCCTCCACTTT; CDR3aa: CASTPDRSNSPLHF
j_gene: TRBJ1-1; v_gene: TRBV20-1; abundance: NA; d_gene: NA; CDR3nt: TGCAGTCCCGATGGGGACACTGAAGCTTTCTTT; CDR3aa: CSPDGDTEAFF
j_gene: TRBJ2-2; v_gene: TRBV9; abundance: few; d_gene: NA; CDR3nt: TGTGCCAGCAGCTCAAACCCGGGCTACTCGTACACCGGGGAGCTGTTTTTT; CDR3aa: CASSSNPGYSYTGELFF
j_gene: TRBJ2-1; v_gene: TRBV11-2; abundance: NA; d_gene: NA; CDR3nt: TGTGCCAGCAGCTTAGACAAGGACAATGAGCAGTTCTTC; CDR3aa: CASSLDKDNEQFF
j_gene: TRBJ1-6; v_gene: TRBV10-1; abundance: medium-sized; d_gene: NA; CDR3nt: TGCGCCAGCAGTGAGGGTCAGGCAAACAATTCACCCCTCCACTTT; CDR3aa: CASSEGQANNSPLHF
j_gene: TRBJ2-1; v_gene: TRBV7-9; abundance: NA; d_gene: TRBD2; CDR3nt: TGTGCCAGCAGCTTAGCCAGCGGGAGGGCCGGTATCTATGAGCAGTTCTTC; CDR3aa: CASSLASGRAGIYEQFF
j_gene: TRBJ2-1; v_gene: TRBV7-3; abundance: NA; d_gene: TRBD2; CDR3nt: TGTGCCAGCAGCCTACTAGCGGGCGACTACAATGAGCAGTTCTTC; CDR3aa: CASSLLAGDYNEQFF
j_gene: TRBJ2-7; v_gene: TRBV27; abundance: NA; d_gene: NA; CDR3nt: TGTGCCAGCAGTTTAAGGGCCAACTCCTACGAGCAGTACTTC; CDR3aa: CASSLRANSYEQYF
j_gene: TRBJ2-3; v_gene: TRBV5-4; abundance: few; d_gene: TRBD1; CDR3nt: TGTGCCAGCACGAATCTAAGGGGACAGAGCACAGATACGCAGTATTTT; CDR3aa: CASTNLRGQSTDTQYF
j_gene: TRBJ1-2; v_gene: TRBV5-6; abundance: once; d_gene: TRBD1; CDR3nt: TGTGCCAGCAGCTTGGCGGGACAGGGGCTACCCTATGGCTACACCTTC; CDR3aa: CASSLAGQGLPYGYTF
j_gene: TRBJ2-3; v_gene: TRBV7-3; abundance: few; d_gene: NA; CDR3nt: TGTGCCAGCAGCCTGGGACTGGGGGGTTCAGATACGCAGTATTTT; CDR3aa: CASSLGLGGSDTQYF
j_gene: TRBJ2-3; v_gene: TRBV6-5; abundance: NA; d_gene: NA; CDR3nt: TGTGCCAGCAGCCCAGGACAGTTTAGCACAGATACGCAGTATTTT; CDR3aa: CASSPGQFSTDTQYF
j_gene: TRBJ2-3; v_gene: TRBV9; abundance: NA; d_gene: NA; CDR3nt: TGTGCCAGCAGCCTTCAGCGGTCCACAGATACGCAGTATTTT; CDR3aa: CASSLQRSTDTQYF
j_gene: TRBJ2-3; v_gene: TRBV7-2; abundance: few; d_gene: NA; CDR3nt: TGTGCCAGCAACCCCCGGTGGCCGCGAGAACCATATACGCAGTATTTT; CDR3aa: CASNPRWPREPYTQYF
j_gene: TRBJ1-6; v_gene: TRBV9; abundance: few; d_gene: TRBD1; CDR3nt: TGTGCCAGCAGCGCAGAGGGACAGAGCTCCTATAATTCACCCCTCCACTTT; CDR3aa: CASSAEGQSSYNSPLHF
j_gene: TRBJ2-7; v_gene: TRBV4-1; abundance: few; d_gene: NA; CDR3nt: TGCGCCAGCAGCCAAGTTCAGGGATCCTACGAGCAGTACTTC; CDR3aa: CASSQVQGSYEQYF
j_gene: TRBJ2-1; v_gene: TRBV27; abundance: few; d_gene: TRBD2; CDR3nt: TGTGCCAGCAGCCCTAGCGGGCCTACCTACAATGAGCAGTTCTTC; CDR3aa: CASSPSGPTYNEQFF
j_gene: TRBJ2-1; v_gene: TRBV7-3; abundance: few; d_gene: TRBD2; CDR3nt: TGTGCCAGCAGCTTACTAGCGGGGGGGTACAATGAGCAGTTCTTC; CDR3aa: CASSLLAGGYNEQFF
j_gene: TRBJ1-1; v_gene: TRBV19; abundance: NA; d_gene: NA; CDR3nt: TGTGCCAGTAGTCTGACAGGGAACACTGAAGCTTTCTTT; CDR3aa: CASSLTGNTEAFF
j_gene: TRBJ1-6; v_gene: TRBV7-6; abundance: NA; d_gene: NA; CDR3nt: TGTGCCAGCAGCTCCTCAGGCGGGCCTTCACCCCTCCACTTT; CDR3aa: CASSSSGGPSPLHF
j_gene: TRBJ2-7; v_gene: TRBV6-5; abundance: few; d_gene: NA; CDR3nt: TGTGCCAGCAGTTACTGGTTGGGGGTCGAGCAGTACTTC; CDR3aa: CASSYWLGVEQYF
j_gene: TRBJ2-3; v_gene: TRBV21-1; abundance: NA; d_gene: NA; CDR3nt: TGTGCCAGCCGTCGGGGGGGAGATACGCAGTATTTT; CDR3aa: CASRRGGDTQYF
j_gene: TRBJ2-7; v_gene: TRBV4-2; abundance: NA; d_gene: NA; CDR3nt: TGTGCCAGCAGCCAATTTTGGACAGACTACGAGCAGTACTTC; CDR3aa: CASSQFWTDYEQYF
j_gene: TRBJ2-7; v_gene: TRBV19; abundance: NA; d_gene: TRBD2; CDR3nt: TGTGCCAGTAGTATGGTGGGGGGGGACCACGAGCAGTACTTC; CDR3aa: CASSMVGGDHEQYF
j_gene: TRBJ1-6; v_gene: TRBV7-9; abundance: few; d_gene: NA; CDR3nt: TGTGCCAGCAGCTTAGTCTCCTTCTTTAATTCACCCCTCCACTTT; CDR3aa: CASSLVSFFNSPLHF
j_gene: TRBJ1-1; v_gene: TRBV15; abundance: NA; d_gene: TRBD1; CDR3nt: TGTGCCACCAGCAGAGATGCCCACCCGACAGGGAGGCACACTGAAGCTTTCTTT; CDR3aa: CATSRDAHPTGRHTEAFF
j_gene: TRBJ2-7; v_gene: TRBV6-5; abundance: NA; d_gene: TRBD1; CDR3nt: TGTGCCAGCGGACAGGTCCTCTCCTACGAGCAGTACTTC; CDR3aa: CASGQVLSYEQYF
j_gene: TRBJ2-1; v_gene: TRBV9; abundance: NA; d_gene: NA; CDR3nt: TGTGCCAGCAGCGGGCGGGGGCCCTCCTACAATGAGCAGTTCTTC; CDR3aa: CASSGRGPSYNEQFF
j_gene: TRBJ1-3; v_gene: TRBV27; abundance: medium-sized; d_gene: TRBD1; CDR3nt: TGTGCCAGCAGTGATCAGGGGGCGGGAAACACCATATATTTT; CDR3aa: CASSDQGAGNTIYF
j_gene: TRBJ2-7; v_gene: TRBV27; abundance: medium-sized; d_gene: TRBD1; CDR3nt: TGTGCCAGCAGTCCGACAGGGGATAGAAAGGAGCAGTACTTC; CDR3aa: CASSPTGDRKEQYF